The 26 T cell receptor beta chains in this list originate from one sample, sequenced in a study of beta chain features in type 1 diabetes. As every portion of the isolated RNA was reverse transcribed, the sequencing read expressed TCRB transcripts. Sequencing used immunoSEQ multiplex PCR; TCRdb keeps in-frame clones, though not all of them. This table holds some 150,000 clones, under 60% found once. Sequencing input: Tregs from blood. These receptors all come from a man aged 18 to 30 in good health.

This clone has only a few counts. The V gene is TRBV19, the J gene TRBJ1-5, with 7 bases fitting TRBD1. After removal of 5 bases from V and 7 bases from J, the junction contained 5 bases not matched to a gene. The CDR3 has 13 residues. Germline V gene data show CDR1 as LNHDA and CDR2 as SQIVND (reference sequence). CDR3 residues: CASSVDREQPQHF. CDR3 nucleotides: TGTGCCAGTAGTGTTGACAGGGAACAGCCCCAGCATTTT.

This CDR3 reads CASSLRPAGEQYF. CDR3 DNA sequence: TGTGCCAGCAGCTTACGCCCGGCAGGTGAGCAGTACTTC. The genes are TRBV11-1 and TRBJ2-7; D remains ambiguous. V gave up 2 bases and J gave up 7 bases, with 12 bases separating them. The CDR3 runs to 13 residues. Germline CDR1 reads SGHAT; CDR2 reads FQDESV (reference sequence).

V usage is TRBV6-5 and J usage is TRBJ1-6; 7 bases fit TRBD1. Germline V gene lookup returns CDR1 MNHEY and CDR2 SVGAGI. The CDR3 length is 14 residues. V lost 4 bases to trimming and J lost 9 bases; unmatched junction nucleotides: 6. The CDR3 region has the DNA TGTGCCAGCAGTTCGACCACAGGGGTTTCACCCCTCCACTTT. This codes for CASSSTTGVSPLHF.

The chain employs TRBV5-6 and TRBJ2-5, with D tentatively TRBD1 (6 bases). Per the germline V gene, CDR1 is SGHDT and CDR2 is YYEEEE. The length of the CDR3 is 15 residues. With 3 bases removed from V and 5 bases from J, the gap between germline ends came to 17 bases. In DNA, the CDR3 is TGTGCCAGCAGCTCTTACATGGGACACATGGAGACCCAGTACTTC. Its protein is CASSSYMGHMETQYF.

The chain is built from TRBV28 and TRBJ2-1; 8 positions agree with TRBD2. The CDR3 totals 14 residues. Germline assignment: CDR1 MDHEN and CDR2 SYDVKM. V trimming: 6 bases; J trimming: 7 bases; junction bases outside the gene matches: 8. CDR3 residues: CASRRRTSMNEQFF. CDR3 in DNA: TGTGCCAGCAGACGCAGGACTAGCATGAATGAGCAGTTCTTC.

This clone appeared a few times. This CDR3 is also generated by other DNA sequences in the sample. V and J are TRBV7-9 and TRBJ2-7; 8 bases map to TRBD2. Germline V lookup: CDR1 SEHNR, CDR2 FQNEAQ (reference sequence). Trimming at V came to 3 bases and at J to 3 bases, leaving 4 bases not matched to a gene. The CDR3 runs 14 residues. CDR3 bases: TGTGCCAGCAGCTTGGCTAGCGGGTACTACGAGCAGTACTTC. It encodes CASSLASGYYEQYF.

About this clone: Other DNA variants within this sample encode the same CDR3. The chain has TRBV7-3 and TRBJ1-1; D is possibly TRBD1 (5 bases). CDR3 length equals 13 residues. V lost 5 bases and J lost 1, with 8 bases in between. Germline CDR1 is SGHTA and CDR2 is FQGTGA. This CDR3 is CASSLDRNTEAFF. In DNA, the CDR3 is TGTGCCAGCAGCCTAGACAGGAACACTGAAGCTTTCTTT.

The chain is built from TRBV19 and TRBJ2-3; 7 positions match TRBD2. V shed 3 bases, J shed 6 bases, and the junction held 9 bases outside the gene matches. CDR1 and CDR2 from the germline V gene are LNHDA and SQIVND (reference sequence). The CDR3 totals 15 residues. The CDR3 sequence is CASSILGLEGDTQYF. The CDR3 DNA sequence: TGTGCCAGTAGTATCCTAGGACTAGAGGGGGATACGCAGTATTTT.

The rearrangement links TRBV7-3 to TRBJ2-3; 7 bases are shared with TRBD2. The CDR3 is 15 amino acids. V shed 3 bases, J shed 8 bases, and the junction held 11 bases outside the gene matches. Germline CDR1 SGHTA, CDR2 FQGTGA. The CDR3 region has the DNA TGTGCCAGCAGCTTGTTGGGCGGGAGAGGTGGTACGCAGTATTTT. It codes for CASSLLGGRGGTQYF.

There are a few counts of this clone. The chain recombines TRBV19 with TRBJ1-5, with 9 bases that match TRBD1. This CDR3 has 15 amino acids. J lost 4 bases, V lost 5 bases, and 6 bases had no gene match. Germline values: CDR1 LNHDA, CDR2 SQIVND (reference sequence). The CDR3 sequence: CASSYDRGANQPQHF. CDR3 bases: TGTGCCAGTAGTTACGACAGGGGGGCAAATCAGCCCCAGCATTTT.

The chain has TRBV30 and TRBJ1-2; 7 bases are shared with TRBD1. CDR3 length: 13 amino acids. The V segment lost 4 bases and the J segment 4 bases; nucleotides outside the gene matches: 6. Germline assignment: CDR1 GTSNPN and CDR2 SVGIG (reference sequence). The CDR3 sequence: CAWNQGVGYGYTF. For the CDR3, the DNA is TGTGCCTGGAACCAGGGGGTGGGCTATGGCTACACCTTC. Using reference TRBV30 and TRBJ1-2 for the parts outside the CDR3, the full variable domain is SQTIHQWPATLVQPVGSPLSLECTVEGTSNPNLYWYRQAAGRGLQLLFYSVGIGQISSEVPQNLSASRPQDRQFILSSKKLLLSDSGFYLCAWNQGVGYGYTFGSGTRLTVV.

The chain recombines TRBV29-1 with TRBJ2-1, with D perhaps TRBD1 (5 bases). Germline CDR1 reads SQVTM; CDR2 reads ANQGSEA. The CDR3 consists of 13 residues. Trimming stripped 3 bases from V and 3 bases from J, with 9 bases between. This CDR3 is CSVDETVYNEQFF. In nucleotides, the CDR3 is TGCAGCGTTGACGAGACAGTCTACAATGAGCAGTTCTTC.

This clone was recorded a few times. The chain joins TRBV28 to TRBJ2-7; D is undetermined. This CDR3 contains 11 residues. Between the trimmed V and J ends, which lost 3 bases and 6 bases, there was a span of 6 bases. Germline CDR1 and CDR2: MDHEN and SYDVKM. The CDR3 DNA reads as TGTGCCAGCAGTTTTCTGTCCGAGCAGTACTTC. It encodes CASSFLSEQYF.

This chain connects TRBV7-2 to TRBJ2-5; 12 nucleotides align to TRBD2. The V and J ends lost 1 base and 5 bases, in that order; junction bases with no gene match: 2. The CDR3 loop spans 15 amino acids. From germline, CDR1 is SGHTA and CDR2 FQGNSA. In DNA, the CDR3 is TGTGCCAGCAGCTTAGGACTAGCGGGGGCGGAGACCCAGTACTTC. It translates to CASSLGLAGAETQYF.

This clone was recorded a few times. The chain's CDR3 is CASSLEGQGQQFF. The CDR3 nucleotides read TGTGCCAGCAGCTTAGAAGGACAGGGGCAGCAGTTCTTC. The chain has TRBV7-9 and TRBJ2-1; 9 bases fit TRBD1. The germline CDR1 and CDR2 sequences are SEHNR and FQNEAQ (reference sequence). V shed 1 base, J shed 11 bases, and the junction held 3 bases outside the gene matches. The CDR3 has 13 amino acids.

The rearrangement joins TRBV28 to TRBJ2-1; the match to TRBD2 covers 7 bases. J lost 4 bases, V lost 4 bases, and 19 bases had no gene match. The CDR3 extends over 19 amino acids. Germline V gene lookup returns CDR1 MDHEN and CDR2 SYDVKM. The CDR3 bases are TGTGCCAGCAGTTCCTGGCCACAACTTTCTAGCGGAGGTTACAATGAGCAGTTCTTC. This gives the protein CASSSWPQLSSGGYNEQFF.

The chain couples TRBV6-6 to TRBJ1-6; the D is unclear. Deletions cut 4 bases from V and 8 bases from J, with 15 bases between. The CDR3 is 15 amino acids. The germline V gene encodes CDR1 MNHNY and CDR2 SVGAGI (reference sequence). The CDR3 loop is CASSSPGFTHSPLHF. The CDR3 DNA sequence: TGTGCCAGCAGTTCTCCGGGTTTCACTCATTCACCCCTCCACTTT.

The genes are TRBV6-1 and TRBJ2-3, with no clear D. Germline V gene data show CDR1 as MNHNS and CDR2 as SASEGT. The CDR3 runs 15 residues. Between the trimmed V and J ends, which lost 5 bases and 0 bases, there was a span of 12 bases. The CDR3 protein is CASSPLLYSTDTQYF. The CDR3 DNA follows: TGTGCCAGCAGTCCCCTCTTATATAGCACAGATACGCAGTATTTT.

The CDR3 protein is CAWRAPGGAYNEQFF. The CDR3 coding sequence is TGTGCCTGGAGAGCCCCGGGGGGGGCCTACAATGAGCAGTTCTTC. The chain recombines TRBV30 with TRBJ2-1, with 8 bases matching TRBD2. The CDR3 contains 15 residues. The germline V gene has CDR1 GTSNPN and CDR2 SVGIG (reference sequence). J gave up 2 bases and V 3 bases, and 6 bases lay outside the gene matches.

The V gene is TRBV10-3, the J gene TRBJ2-2, with 7 bases that match TRBD1. Looked up from germline, CDR1 is ENHRY and CDR2 is SYGVKD. The junction had 6 bases not matched to a gene; V was cut back by 6 bases and J by 5 bases. The CDR3 has 14 residues. CDR3 residues: CAISRPTGTGELFF. CDR3 nucleotides: TGTGCCATCAGCAGACCGACAGGGACCGGGGAGCTGTTTTTT.

This clone was picked up one time. The chain employs TRBV2 and TRBJ2-7; D is unresolved. Trimming pared 6 bases from V and 9 bases from J, leaving 12 bases between. The CDR3 covers 11 residues. Germline assignment: CDR1 SNHLY and CDR2 FYNNEI. CDR3 region: CASSLLGGQYF. CDR3 DNA sequence: TGTGCCAGCAGCCTACTCGGTGGGCAGTACTTC.

V and J are TRBV28 and TRBJ2-7, with D perhaps matching TRBD2 (5 bases). The germline gives CDR1 MDHEN, CDR2 SYDVKM. This CDR3 comprises 11 residues. Deletions cut 5 bases from V and 4 bases from J, with 6 bases between. Here the CDR3 reads CASSEGYEQYF. In nucleotides, the CDR3 is TGTGCCAGCAGTGAGGGATACGAGCAGTACTTC.

V usage is TRBV28 and J usage is TRBJ2-7; no reliable D call. V was clipped by 4 bases and J by 7 bases, with 8 bases between them. The germline V gene encodes CDR1 MDHEN and CDR2 SYDVKM. This CDR3 comprises 11 residues. CDR3 nucleotides: TGTGCCAGCAGTTCTTTCAGGGAGCAGTACTTC. The encoded protein is CASSSFREQYF. The entire variable domain, with the rest obtained from reference TRBV28 and TRBJ2-7, is as follows: DVKVTQSSRYLVKRTGEKVFLECVQDMDHENMFWYRQDPGLGLRLIYFSYDVKMKEKGDIPEGYSVSREKKERFSLILESASTNQTSMYLCASSSFREQYFGPGTRLTVT.

This chain joins TRBV5-1 and TRBJ2-1; perhaps TRBD2 as D (6 bases). The CDR3 runs 17 residues. V was shortened by 0 bases and J by 3 bases, with 16 bases between the two germline ends. Germline-derived CDR1 and CDR2 are SGHRS and YFSETQ. CDR3: CASSLVAAGTIYNEQFF. For the CDR3, the DNA is TGCGCCAGCAGCTTGGTCGCAGCGGGCACTATCTACAATGAGCAGTTCTTC. Together with reference TRBV5-1 and TRBJ2-1, the CDR3 gives the full variable domain: KAGVTQTPRYLIKTRGQQVTLSCSPISGHRSVSWYQQTPGQGLQFLFEYFSETQRNKGNFPGRFSGRQFSNSRSEMNVSTLELGDSALYLCASSLVAAGTIYNEQFFGPGTRLTVL.

This chain connects TRBV19 to TRBJ1-5; a possible D gene is TRBD1 (6 bases). The CDR3 consists of 15 residues. The ends were cut back, 7 bases at V and 0 bases at J, with 13 bases in the middle. Germline-derived CDR1 and CDR2 are LNHDA and SQIVND (reference sequence). The CDR3: CASTKTGYSNQPQHF. The CDR3 DNA is TGTGCCAGTACTAAAACAGGGTATAGCAATCAGCCCCAGCATTTT.

The chain employs TRBV10-3 and TRBJ1-5, with D maybe TRBD1 (5 bases). Per the germline V gene, CDR1 is ENHRY and CDR2 is SYGVKD. V lost 2 bases and J lost 0, with 11 bases in between. CDR3 size: 16 residues. CDR3 amino acids: CAISEGGGDSNQPQHF. The CDR3 bases are TGTGCCATCAGTGAGGGGGGAGGGGATAGCAATCAGCCCCAGCATTTT.